This T cell receptor (beta chain) is from a study of a mutant IDH1 vaccine in newly diagnosed glioma. Study background: Among treated patients, around 60% were male and around 40% female, and mean age was about 39 years.

Time point here: week 11, during vaccination. Doses comprised 300 ug of mutant IDH1 20-mer peptide each, plus topical imiquimod. Donors had new IDH1-mutant astrocytomas of WHO grade 3 or 4 (ATRX-lost). As to this clone: What it binds is not known.

In germline, CDR1 is GTSNPN, CDR2 SVGIG (reference sequence). CDR3 length: 14 amino acids. The V gene lost 7 bases and the J gene lost 1 base, with 16 bases spanning the gap. General study findings and limits: Apparently unrelated to pseudoprogression were changes in the top peripheral T cell clonotypes.

Generated by immunoSEQ multiplex PCR, the TCRdb table keeps only in-frame clones and is missing some. The profile shows 25,000 to 35,000 clones, 90% of them singletons. Here the sequenced sample was PBMCs, taken from a glioma patient whose treatment included an IDH1 peptide vaccine. This clonotype was obtained from a young man with glioma. The gene calls are TRBV30 and TRBJ1-1; no clear D. The chain's CDR3 is CAYHYEVANTEAFF. In DNA, the CDR3 is TGTGCCTACCATTACGAGGTGGCGAACACTGAAGCTTTCTTT.